This T cell receptor beta chain was identified during a study of human T cells and chemical hapten exposure. CDR3 length equals 15 residues. Germline V gene sequence: CDR1 SGHVS, CDR2 FQNEAQ. The V and J ends lost 4 bases and 3 bases respectively, with 13 bases between them. Time point indicated: patch test 2, 6 weeks after DPC sensitization. Regarding treatment: therapeutic diphenylcyclopropenone sensitization with weekly scalp DPC. TCRdb passed the RACE reads through MiXCR, listing each CDR3 protein once. The sample carries 330,000 or so distinct CDR3 sequences, around 6% recorded once. The genes are TRBV7-8 and TRBJ1-5; weak D call: TRBD1 (6 bases). The sample consisted of whole blood, taken in connection with sensitization to the hapten diphenylcyclopropenone (DPC). The receptor comes from a woman in her late teens or twenties with alopecia areata. Some clones in this sample may be carry-over from other donors' samples. The CDR3 DNA is TGTGCCAGCAGCTCGACAGGAAGTCCCAATCAGCCCCAGCATTTT. The encoded protein is CASSSTGSPNQPQHF.